This T cell receptor beta chain was obtained from a study of control samples from healthy donors and cancer patients. The assay was immunoSEQ multiplex PCR, and TCRdb's table has in-frame clones only and misses some. The data hold about 84,000 clones, with about 79% observed a single time. This clone was recorded once. The TCR comes from a man between 60 and 75 years old with head and neck cancer. The sequencing sample was made of PBMCs.

Here the CDR3 DNA reads TGTGCCAGCAGTTCGGCCGGGACAGGGTTTGCTGAAGCTTTCTTT. This codes for CASSSAGTGFAEAFF. The chain carries TRBV6-5 and TRBJ1-1; 9 bases are a match to TRBD1. V was clipped by 4 bases and J by 6 bases; unmatched bases: 9. Germline CDR1 and CDR2: MNHEY and SVGAGI. The CDR3 is 15 residues long.